The 5 T cell receptor beta chains given below trace back to one sample, sequenced in a study of post-analysis software for immune sequencing data. Points from the study as a whole: In patients, five or six TRBV segments were more frequent than in controls, with TRBV5-6, TRBV5-1 and TRBV20-1 among them.

Their cognate antigens are unknown. Prepared libraries of TCR beta cDNA carried unique molecular identifiers. TCRdb called the PCR reads again in MiXCR, with one record for every CDR3 protein. This table holds about 680,000 distinct CDR3 sequences, 55% to 60% found once. Sequenced sample: blood. These receptors were obtained from a girl aged 2 to 9 with multiple sclerosis.

The chain uses TRBV29-1 and TRBJ2-1; 8 positions match TRBD2. V shed 2 bases, J shed 6 bases, and the junction held 6 bases outside the gene matches. The CDR3 contains 14 residues. The germline gives CDR1 SQVTM, CDR2 ANQGSEA. The CDR3 spells CSVEWAGGFNEQFF. The CDR3 region has the DNA TGCAGCGTTGAATGGGCGGGGGGTTTCAATGAGCAGTTCTTC.

The V and J genes are TRBV29-1 and TRBJ2-6; D possibly corresponds to TRBD1 (6 bases). Germline CDR1 SQVTM, CDR2 ANQGSEA. The V gene lost 6 bases and the J gene lost 0 bases, with 9 bases spanning the gap. The CDR3 sequence is 14 residues long. The chain's CDR3 is CSVSGDSGANVLTF. The CDR3 DNA follows: TGCAGCGTCTCAGGGGACTCTGGGGCCAACGTCCTGACTTTC.

Concerning this clonotype: At one of its ends the junction is not consistent with the germline gene, which may arise from a read error. V is TRBV6-5 and J is TRBJ2-5; tentatively, D is TRBD1 or TRBD2 (5 bases each). CDR3 length: 14 residues. CDR1 is MNHEY, CDR2 SVGAGI, per germline. CDR3 DNA: TGTGCCAGCAGGGCCTCGACGGTGGGGGAGACCCAGGACTTC. Protein product: CASRASTVGETQDF.

In this sample, this clonotype turned up once. V and J are TRBV10-3 and TRBJ2-2; 12 bases are shared with TRBD2. CDR1 ENHRY and CDR2 SYGVKD come from the germline V gene. The CDR3 is made up of 18 amino acids. Trimming took 3 bases from V and 4 from J; bases not matched to a gene: 9. Written as DNA, the CDR3 is TGTGCCATCAGTGAATGGTCCGGACTAGCGGGGTTCACCGGGGAGCTGTTTTTT. As protein: CAISEWSGLAGFTGELFF.

This clonotype was seen a handful of times. The chain recombines TRBV20-1 with TRBJ2-3; 9 positions agree with TRBD2. In germline, CDR1 is DFQATT, CDR2 SNEGSKA (reference sequence). The CDR3 extends over 13 amino acids. The CDR3 bases are TGCAGCCTCAAGCGGGAGGCCACAGATACGCAGTATTTT. It encodes CSLKREATDTQYF.